Below are 25 T cell receptor beta chains sequenced from a single sample in a study of PD-1 and CTLA-4 blockade in melanoma. Using immunoSEQ multiplex PCR, the repertoire was profiled, and TCRdb retains in-frame clones only, with some absent. This sample has roughly 30,000 clones, with about 91% found just once. The source material was CD8+ T cells from peripheral blood, sampled from a patient given anti-PD-1 treatment. Receptors originate from a human donor with melanoma.

V usage is TRBV27 and J usage is TRBJ2-1; possibly TRBD2 for D (5 bases). V lost 6 bases, J lost 4 bases, and 13 bases lay in between. The CDR3 sequence is 14 residues long. Germline V gene data show CDR1 as MNHEY and CDR2 as SMNVEV (reference sequence). This chain's CDR3 is CASSHPPGYNEQFF. As DNA, the CDR3 is TGTGCCAGCAGCCACCCCCCGGGATACAATGAGCAGTTCTTC.

The chain carries TRBV6-2 or TRBV6-3 and TRBJ1-5; 8 bases map to TRBD1. Germline loops: CDR1 MNHEY, CDR2 SVGEGT. The CDR3 is made up of 15 amino acids. The junction had 4 bases not matched to a gene; V was cut back by 6 bases and J by 0 bases. This chain's CDR3 is CASSLDRDSNQPQHF. Written as DNA, the CDR3 is TGTGCCAGCAGCCTGGACAGGGATAGCAATCAGCCCCAGCATTTT.

This clone was picked up one time. The J gene is TRBJ1-6, the V gene TRBV27; D gene uncertain. V lost 4 bases, J lost 9 bases, and 10 bases lay in between. CDR1 and CDR2 from the germline V gene are MNHEY and SMNVEV (reference sequence). This CDR3 contains 13 residues. The CDR3 sequence: CASSWRVSSPLHF. As DNA, the CDR3 is TGTGCCAGCAGTTGGAGAGTCAGTTCACCCCTCCACTTT.

Here the CDR3 reads CAISETNMDRLYSYEQYF. The DNA of the CDR3 is TGTGCCATCAGTGAGACCAATATGGACAGGCTATACTCCTACGAGCAGTACTTC. V is TRBV10-3 and J is TRBJ2-7, with 7 bases fitting TRBD1. The germline gives CDR1 ENHRY, CDR2 SYGVKD. V was pared by 2 bases and J by 0 bases, with 13 bases of the junction left unmatched. The CDR3 has 18 residues.

This clone was seen just once. The CDR3 loop is CATSNKRNTEAFF. CDR3 sequence (DNA): TGTGCCACCAGCAATAAGAGGAACACTGAAGCTTTCTTT. The chain links TRBV15 to TRBJ1-1; no firm D call. V shed 4 bases and J shed 1 base, with 7 bases lying between them. The CDR3 length is 13 residues. Per the germline V gene, CDR1 is LNHNV and CDR2 is YYDKDF (reference sequence).

The chain carries TRBV19 and TRBJ2-7, with 9 positions matching TRBD2. Germline assignment: CDR1 LNHDA and CDR2 SQIVND (reference sequence). With V trimmed by 3 bases and J by 5 bases, 8 bases remained unmatched. This CDR3 is 15 amino acids long. CDR3 region: CASSITGGGANEQYF. In DNA, the CDR3 is TGTGCCAGTAGTATCACAGGCGGGGGGGCAAACGAGCAGTACTTC.

V gene TRBV29-1 combines with J gene TRBJ1-1; D gene uncertain. The CDR3 totals 15 residues. Looked up from germline, CDR1 is SQVTM and CDR2 is ANQGSEA. Trimming left V 1 base short and J 0 bases short, with 12 bases between. In DNA, the CDR3 is TGCAGCGTTGAAGGGACGGATCTTCTGAACACTGAAGCTTTCTTT. It specifies CSVEGTDLLNTEAFF.

This chain joins TRBV2 and TRBJ1-5; no clear D gene. Germline lookup yields CDR1 SNHLY and CDR2 FYNNEI. The CDR3 has 12 residues. V lost 11 bases to trimming and J lost 4 bases, with 12 bases between them. The CDR3 protein is CASSRTNQPQHF. For the CDR3, the DNA is TGTGCCTCTTCGAGGACTAATCAGCCCCAGCATTTT.

CDR3 sequence reads: CASSLRGLFENTEAFF. The CDR3 nucleotides read TGTGCCAGCAGTCTCAGGGGGCTCTTTGAGAACACTGAAGCTTTCTTT. This chain links TRBV28 with TRBJ1-1, with 8 nucleotides matching TRBD1. This CDR3 has 16 residues. With V trimmed by 5 bases and J by 1 base, 9 bases remained unmatched. CDR1 and CDR2 from the germline V gene are MDHEN and SYDVKM. Using reference TRBV28 and TRBJ1-1 for the parts outside the CDR3, the full variable domain is DVKVTQSSRYLVKRTGEKVFLECVQDMDHENMFWYRQDPGLGLRLIYFSYDVKMKEKGDIPEGYSVSREKKERFSLILESASTNQTSMYLCASSLRGLFENTEAFFGQGTRLTVV.

CDR3 protein: CASSYSEENTEAFF. Here the CDR3 DNA reads TGTGCCAGCAGTTACTCGGAGGAGAACACTGAAGCTTTCTTT. The chain employs TRBV6-5 and TRBJ1-1, with D hard to call. Trimming left V 0 bases short and J 1 base short, with 6 bases between. Germline V lookup: CDR1 MNHEY, CDR2 SVGAGI. There are 14 residues in the CDR3.

The V gene is TRBV9, the J gene TRBJ2-7, with TRBD2 matching 8 bases. Trimming took 2 bases from V and 2 from J; bases not matched to a gene: 3. The germline V gene encodes CDR1 SGDLS and CDR2 YYNGEE. This CDR3 spans 14 amino acids. CDR3: CASSVTSEAYEQYF. The CDR3 DNA reads TGTGCCAGCAGCGTGACTAGCGAGGCCTACGAGCAGTACTTC.

The chain joins TRBV6-5 to TRBJ1-2, with D tentatively TRBD1 (6 bases). Germline V CDR1 and CDR2: MNHEY, SVGAGI. This CDR3 region has 13 residues. The V end lost 8 bases, the J end lost 0 bases, and 10 bases lay between the germline ends. CDR3 region: CASRQASNYGYTF. Written as DNA, the CDR3 is TGTGCCAGCCGACAGGCATCTAACTATGGCTACACCTTC.

The V gene is TRBV27, the J gene TRBJ1-1; no clear D gene. This CDR3 is 13 amino acids long. From germline, CDR1 is MNHEY and CDR2 SMNVEV (reference sequence). V was cut by 6 bases and J by 4 bases, with 12 bases left in between. The CDR3 DNA reads TGTGCCAGCAGGGGCGAGGTACTCACTGAAGCTTTCTTT. Translated: CASRGEVLTEAFF.

This rearrangement joins TRBV11-3 to TRBJ2-1, with D possibly being TRBD1 (6 bases). Germline loops: CDR1 SGHNT, CDR2 YENEEA. The CDR3 has 16 amino acids. Trimming removed 4 bases from V and 6 bases from J, with 19 bases in between. CDR3 sequence (DNA): TGTGCCAGCAGCTCGGACAGAGGGGTGTCAATCAATGAGCAGTTCTTC. This translates into CASSSDRGVSINEQFF.

The J gene is TRBJ2-7, the V gene TRBV6-5; maybe TRBD2 (6 bases). Trimming left V 2 bases short and J 1 base short, with 12 bases between. CDR1 and CDR2 (germline): MNHEY, SVGAGI. The CDR3 totals 15 residues. The CDR3 nucleotides read TGTGCCAGCAGTTACGGCGGGAAGGGTTCCTACGAGCAGTACTTC. Amino acid sequence: CASSYGGKGSYEQYF.

J is TRBJ2-1 and V is TRBV29-1, with 14 positions matching TRBD2. The CDR3 loop spans 15 amino acids. CDR1 and CDR2 from the germline V gene are SQVTM and ANQGSEA. The trim removed 7 bases at V and 8 bases at J, leaving 10 bases unmatched. CDR3 loop: CSARGLAGESDEQFF. CDR3 in DNA: TGCAGCGCCCGGGGACTAGCGGGAGAAAGTGATGAGCAGTTCTTC.

The chain recombines TRBV30 with TRBJ1-5, with 7 bases lining up with TRBD1. The CDR3 is made up of 15 amino acids. Germline V gene lookup returns CDR1 GTSNPN and CDR2 SVGIG (reference sequence). With 0 bases clipped from V and 0 bases from J, the junction kept 2 bases outside the gene matches. This chain's CDR3 is CAWSVRGHSNQPQHF. The CDR3 DNA follows: TGTGCCTGGAGTGTAAGGGGGCATAGCAATCAGCCCCAGCATTTT.

This chain links TRBV6-5 with TRBJ1-2, with D possibly being TRBD1 (6 bases). The germline V gene has CDR1 MNHEY and CDR2 SVGAGI. The CDR3 loop spans 16 amino acids. V lost 4 bases, J lost 2 bases, and 17 bases lay in between. The CDR3 bases are TGTGCCAGCAGTTCAGGGGTGCGGGTGGGGAACTATGGCTACACCTTC. Residues: CASSSGVRVGNYGYTF.

J is TRBJ2-1 and V is TRBV5-1; a possible D gene is TRBD1 (6 bases). Trimming cost V 0 bases and J 10 bases, with 11 bases left between them. The CDR3 length is 13 residues. The V gene's germline CDR1 is SGHRS and CDR2 YFSETQ. CDR3 bases: TGCGCCAGCAGCTTGGAACAGGGATCAGAGCAGTTCTTC. This codes for CASSLEQGSEQFF.

This sequence joins TRBV2 and TRBJ2-3, with D possibly matching TRBD2 (6 bases). Germline V lookup: CDR1 SNHLY, CDR2 FYNNEI. The V end was cut by 8 bases, the J end by 6 bases, with 15 bases between. There are 13 residues in the CDR3. The CDR3 loop is CASRDRGRDTQYF. In DNA, the CDR3 is TGTGCCAGCCGGGACCGGGGGAGGGATACGCAGTATTTT.

The chain employs TRBV10-3 and TRBJ1-5; D is unresolved. V was trimmed by 2 bases and J by 3 bases, leaving 5 bases between them. Germline lookup yields CDR1 ENHRY and CDR2 SYGVKD. The CDR3 length is 13 residues. The CDR3 region has the DNA TGTGCCATCAGTGAGGTTCTCAATCAGCCCCAGCATTTT. Residues: CAISEVLNQPQHF.

The rearrangement uses TRBV27 and TRBJ2-7, with D perhaps matching TRBD2 (6 bases). The CDR3 has 18 amino acids. Germline lookup yields CDR1 MNHEY and CDR2 SMNVEV (reference sequence). Trimming removed 0 bases at V and 4 bases at J, with 22 bases between. The CDR3 spells CASSLSGGALLLPYEQYF. CDR3 DNA: TGTGCCAGCAGTTTATCTGGAGGGGCGCTTCTTCTTCCGTACGAGCAGTACTTC.

Only one count was recorded for this clone. V is TRBV6-5 and J is TRBJ1-4; no clear D gene. Germline V gene data show CDR1 as MNHEY and CDR2 as SVGAGI. The CDR3 runs 15 residues. The ends were cut back, 3 bases at V and 0 bases at J, with 8 bases in the middle. The CDR3 is CASSYGSATNEKLFF. The DNA of the CDR3 is TGTGCCAGCAGTTATGGGAGTGCAACTAATGAAAAACTGTTTTTT.

The chain recombines TRBV19 with TRBJ1-4; maybe TRBD1 (6 bases). The CDR3 extends over 15 amino acids. V shed 5 bases and J shed 5 bases, with 15 bases lying between them. The germline CDR1 and CDR2 sequences are LNHDA and SQIVND (reference sequence). The CDR3 DNA sequence: TGTGCCAGTAGTCCCCGGGACACGCCGAATGAAAAACTGTTTTTT. It encodes CASSPRDTPNEKLFF.

CDR3 in DNA: TGCAGCGTTGAAGGGTACGGGGCTGAGCAGTTCTTC. Protein sequence: CSVEGYGAEQFF. The chain joins TRBV29-1 to TRBJ2-1; D assignment may be TRBD1 or TRBD2 (5 bases each). The V gene's germline CDR1 is SQVTM and CDR2 ANQGSEA. The V end lost 1 base, the J end lost 9 bases, and 10 bases lay between the germline ends. The CDR3 sequence is 12 residues long.